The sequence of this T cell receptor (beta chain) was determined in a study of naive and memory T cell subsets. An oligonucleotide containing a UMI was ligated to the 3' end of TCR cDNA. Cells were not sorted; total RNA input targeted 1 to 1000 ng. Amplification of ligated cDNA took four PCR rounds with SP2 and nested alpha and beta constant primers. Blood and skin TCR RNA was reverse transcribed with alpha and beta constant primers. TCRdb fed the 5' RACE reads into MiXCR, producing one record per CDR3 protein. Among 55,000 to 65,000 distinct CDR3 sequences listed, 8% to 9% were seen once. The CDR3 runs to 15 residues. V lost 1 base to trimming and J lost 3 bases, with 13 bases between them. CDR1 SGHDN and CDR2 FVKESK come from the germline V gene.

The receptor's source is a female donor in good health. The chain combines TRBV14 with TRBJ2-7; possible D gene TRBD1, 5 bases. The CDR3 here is CASSQASGRGYEQYF. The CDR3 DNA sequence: TGTGCCAGCAGCCAAGCTTCAGGGCGAGGCTACGAGCAGTACTTC. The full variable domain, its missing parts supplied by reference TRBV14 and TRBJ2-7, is EAGVTQFPSHSVIEKGQTVTLRCDPISGHDNLYWYRRVMGKEIKFLLHFVKESKQDESGMPNNRFLAERTGGTYSTLKVQPAELEDSGVYFCASSQASGRGYEQYFGPGTRLTVT.